Each of the 2 T cell receptor beta chains below was sequenced from the same sample in a study of T cells in Graves' hyperthyroidism and ophthalmopathy. TCR beta CDR3 regions were amplified from RNA transcripts. HTBI primers drove first-round RT-PCR of the TCR CDR3. Each CDR3 protein is one row after TCRdb ran MiXCR on the multiplex PCR reads. Seen here are around 690,000 distinct CDR3 sequences, roughly 17% observed once, and the top ten hold roughly 16%. Sequencing was carried out using blood. Receptors were obtained from a man aged 45-65 years with Graves' hyperthyroidism.

The chain couples TRBV9 to TRBJ1-4; maybe TRBD1 (5 bases). CDR1 is SGDLS, CDR2 YYNGEE, per germline. V shed 3 bases and J shed 5 bases, with 11 bases lying between them. This CDR3 has 14 amino acids. In nucleotides, the CDR3 is TGTGCCAGCAGCGCCGGGGGGGTGAATGAAAAACTGTTTTTT. This translates into CASSAGGVNEKLFF.

In this sample, this clonotype turned up a few times. The V call is TRBV20-1, the J call TRBJ2-7, with TRBD2 matching over 9 bases. CDR1 and CDR2 (germline): DFQATT, SNEGSKA (reference sequence). V lost 4 bases, J lost 6 bases, and 13 bases stayed unmatched. The CDR3 runs to 15 residues. The CDR3 reads CSATLAGSPPSEQYF. The CDR3, as DNA: TGCAGTGCTACCCTAGCGGGGAGCCCCCCTAGCGAGCAGTACTTC.